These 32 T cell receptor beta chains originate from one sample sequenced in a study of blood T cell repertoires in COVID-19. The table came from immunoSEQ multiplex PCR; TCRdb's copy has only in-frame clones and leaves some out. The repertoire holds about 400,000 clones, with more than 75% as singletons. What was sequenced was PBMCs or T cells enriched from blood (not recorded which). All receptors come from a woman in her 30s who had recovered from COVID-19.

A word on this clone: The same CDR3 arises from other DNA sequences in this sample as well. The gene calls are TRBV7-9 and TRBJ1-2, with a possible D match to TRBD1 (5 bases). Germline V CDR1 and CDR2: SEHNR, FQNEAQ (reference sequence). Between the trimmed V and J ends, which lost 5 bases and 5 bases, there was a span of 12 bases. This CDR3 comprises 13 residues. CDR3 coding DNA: TGTGCCAGCAGCCCGGGGACTGCTTATGGCTACACCTTC. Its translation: CASSPGTAYGYTF.

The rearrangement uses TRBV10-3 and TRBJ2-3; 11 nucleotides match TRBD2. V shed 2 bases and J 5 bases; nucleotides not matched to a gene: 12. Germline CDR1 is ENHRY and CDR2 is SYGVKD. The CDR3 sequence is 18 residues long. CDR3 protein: CAISEAGLAVFREDTQYF. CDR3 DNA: TGTGCCATCAGTGAGGCGGGACTAGCGGTTTTCCGGGAAGATACGCAGTATTTT.

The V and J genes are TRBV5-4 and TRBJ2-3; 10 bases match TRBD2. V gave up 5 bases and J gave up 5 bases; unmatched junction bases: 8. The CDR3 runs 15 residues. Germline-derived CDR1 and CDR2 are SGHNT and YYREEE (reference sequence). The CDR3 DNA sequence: TGTGCCAGCAGTCAACTAGCGGGAAACCAAGATACGCAGTATTTT. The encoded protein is CASSQLAGNQDTQYF.

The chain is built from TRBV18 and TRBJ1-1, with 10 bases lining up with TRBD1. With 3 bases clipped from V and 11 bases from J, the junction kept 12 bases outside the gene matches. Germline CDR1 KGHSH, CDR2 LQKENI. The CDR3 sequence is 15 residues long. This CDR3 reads CASSPSTGGGDEAFF. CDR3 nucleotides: TGTGCCAGCTCACCCTCGACAGGGGGCGGCGATGAGGCTTTCTTT.

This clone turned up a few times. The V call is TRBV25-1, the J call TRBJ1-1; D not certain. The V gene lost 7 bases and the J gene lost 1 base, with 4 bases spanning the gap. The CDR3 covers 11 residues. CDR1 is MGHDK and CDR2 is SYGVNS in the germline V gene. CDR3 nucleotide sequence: TGTGCCAGCAACAGGAACACTGAAGCTTTCTTT. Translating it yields CASNRNTEAFF.

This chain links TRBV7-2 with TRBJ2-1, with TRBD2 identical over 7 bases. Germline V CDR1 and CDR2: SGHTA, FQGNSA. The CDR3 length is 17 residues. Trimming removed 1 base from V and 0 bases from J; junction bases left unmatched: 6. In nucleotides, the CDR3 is TGTGCCAGCAGCTTAGGGGGAGTAGCGGGCTCCTACAATGAGCAGTTCTTC. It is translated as CASSLGGVAGSYNEQFF.

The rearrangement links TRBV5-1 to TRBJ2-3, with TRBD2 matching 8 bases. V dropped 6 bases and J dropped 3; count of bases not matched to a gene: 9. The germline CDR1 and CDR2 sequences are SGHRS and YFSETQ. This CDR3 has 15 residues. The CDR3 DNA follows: TGCGCCAGCATCCCGGGGGTAGCGGGGACAGATACGCAGTATTTT. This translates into CASIPGVAGTDTQYF.

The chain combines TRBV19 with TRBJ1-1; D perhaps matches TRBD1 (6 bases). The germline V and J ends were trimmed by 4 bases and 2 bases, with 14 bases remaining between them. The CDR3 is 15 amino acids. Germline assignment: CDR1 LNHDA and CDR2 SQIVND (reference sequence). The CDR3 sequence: CASSKGQTFNTEAFF. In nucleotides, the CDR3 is TGTGCCAGTAGTAAGGGACAAACTTTCAACACTGAAGCTTTCTTT.

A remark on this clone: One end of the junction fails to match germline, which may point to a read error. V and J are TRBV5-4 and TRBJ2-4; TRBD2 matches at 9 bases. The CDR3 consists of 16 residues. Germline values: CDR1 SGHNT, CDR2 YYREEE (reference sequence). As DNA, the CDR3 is TGTGCCAGCACCTTGGGGGGAGCGGGGGGAAAAAACATTCAGTACTTC. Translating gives CASTLGGAGGKNIQYF.

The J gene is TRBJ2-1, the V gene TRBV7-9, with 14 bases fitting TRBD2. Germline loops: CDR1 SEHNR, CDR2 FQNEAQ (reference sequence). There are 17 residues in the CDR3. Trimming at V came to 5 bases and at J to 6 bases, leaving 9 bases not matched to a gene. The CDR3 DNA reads TGTGCCAGCAGCCTCACCCCCGGGACTAGCGGGAGCAATGAGCAGTTCTTC. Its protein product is CASSLTPGTSGSNEQFF.

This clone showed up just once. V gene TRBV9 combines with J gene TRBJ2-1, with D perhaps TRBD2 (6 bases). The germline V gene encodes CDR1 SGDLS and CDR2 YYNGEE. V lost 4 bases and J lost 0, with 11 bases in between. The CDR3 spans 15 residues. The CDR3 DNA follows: TGTGCCAGCAGCACGGACTACAGCTCCTACAATGAGCAGTTCTTC. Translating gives CASSTDYSSYNEQFF.

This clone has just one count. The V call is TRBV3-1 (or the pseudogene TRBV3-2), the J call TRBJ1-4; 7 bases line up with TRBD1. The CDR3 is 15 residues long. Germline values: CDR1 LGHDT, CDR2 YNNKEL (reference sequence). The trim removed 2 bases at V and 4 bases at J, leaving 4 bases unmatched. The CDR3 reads CASSQHQGGNEKLFF. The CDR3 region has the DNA TGTGCCAGCAGCCAACACCAGGGGGGTAATGAAAAACTGTTTTTT.

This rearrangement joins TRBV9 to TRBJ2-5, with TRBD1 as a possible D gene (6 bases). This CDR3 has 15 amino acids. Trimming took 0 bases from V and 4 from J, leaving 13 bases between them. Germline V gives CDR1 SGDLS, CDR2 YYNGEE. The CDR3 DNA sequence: TGTGCCAGCAGCGTAGCTGGGGGCCTGGGAGAGACCCAGTACTTC. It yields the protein CASSVAGGLGETQYF.

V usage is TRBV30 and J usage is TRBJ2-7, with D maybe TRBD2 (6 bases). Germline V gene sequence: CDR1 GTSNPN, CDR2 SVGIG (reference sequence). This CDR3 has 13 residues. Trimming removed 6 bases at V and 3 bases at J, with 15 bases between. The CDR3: CACRLGSFYEQYF. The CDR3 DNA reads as TGTGCCTGCCGACTAGGAAGTTTCTACGAGCAGTACTTC. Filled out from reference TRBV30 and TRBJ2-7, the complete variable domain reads SQTIHQWPATLVQPVGSPLSLECTVEGTSNPNLYWYRQAAGRGLQLLFYSVGIGQISSEVPQNLSASRPQDRQFILSSKKLLLSDSGFYLCACRLGSFYEQYFGPGTRLTVT.

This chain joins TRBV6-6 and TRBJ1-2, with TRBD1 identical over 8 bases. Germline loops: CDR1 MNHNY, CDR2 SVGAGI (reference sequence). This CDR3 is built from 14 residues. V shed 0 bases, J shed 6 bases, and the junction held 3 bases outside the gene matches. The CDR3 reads CASSYSRGQDGYTF. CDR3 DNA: TGTGCCAGCAGTTACTCCAGGGGGCAGGATGGCTACACCTTC.

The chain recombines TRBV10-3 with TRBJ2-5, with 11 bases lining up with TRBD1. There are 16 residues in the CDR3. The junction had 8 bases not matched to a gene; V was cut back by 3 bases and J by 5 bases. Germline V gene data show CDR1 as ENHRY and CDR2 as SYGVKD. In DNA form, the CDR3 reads TGTGCCATCAGTGATCCTAGGACAGGGGGCATGGAGACCCAGTACTTC. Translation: CAISDPRTGGMETQYF.

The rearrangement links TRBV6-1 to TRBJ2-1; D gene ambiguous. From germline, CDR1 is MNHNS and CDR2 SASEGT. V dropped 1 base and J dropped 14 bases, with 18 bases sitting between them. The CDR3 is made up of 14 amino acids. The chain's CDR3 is CASSEEGRRVDKFF. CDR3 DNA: TGTGCCAGCAGTGAAGAAGGCCGACGGGTCGATAAGTTCTTC.

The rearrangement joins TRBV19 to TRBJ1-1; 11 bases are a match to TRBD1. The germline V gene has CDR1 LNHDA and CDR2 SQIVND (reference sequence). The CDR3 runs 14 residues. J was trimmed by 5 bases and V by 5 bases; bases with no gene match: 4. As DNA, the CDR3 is TGTGCCAGTAGTCTAGGGACAGGGGGGACTGAAGCTTTCTTT. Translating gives CASSLGTGGTEAFF.

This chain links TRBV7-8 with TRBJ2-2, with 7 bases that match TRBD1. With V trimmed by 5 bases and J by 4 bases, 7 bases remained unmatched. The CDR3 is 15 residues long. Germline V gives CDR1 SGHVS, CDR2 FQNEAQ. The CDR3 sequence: CASSPGTEGTGELFF. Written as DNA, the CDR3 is TGTGCCAGCAGCCCCGGGACAGAAGGCACCGGGGAGCTGTTTTTT. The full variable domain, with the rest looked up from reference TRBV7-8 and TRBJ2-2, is GAGVSQSPRYKVAKRGQDVALRCDPISGHVSLFWYQQALGQGPEFLTYFQNEAQLDKSGLPSDRFFAERPEGSVSTLKIQRTQQEDSAVYLCASSPGTEGTGELFFGEGSRLTVL.

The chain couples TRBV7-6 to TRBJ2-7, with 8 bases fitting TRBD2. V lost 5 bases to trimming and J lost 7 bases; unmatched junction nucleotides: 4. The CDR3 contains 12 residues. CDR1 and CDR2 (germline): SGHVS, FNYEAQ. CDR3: CASSTQRGEQYF. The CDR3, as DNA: TGTGCCAGCAGCACCCAGCGGGGGGAGCAGTACTTC.

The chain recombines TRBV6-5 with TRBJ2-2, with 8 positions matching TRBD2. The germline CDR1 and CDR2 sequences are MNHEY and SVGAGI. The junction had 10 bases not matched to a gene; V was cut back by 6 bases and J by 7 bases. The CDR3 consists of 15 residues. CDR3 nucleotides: TGTGCCAGCAGACAAGCGGGGGCTGTTGGCGGGGAGCTGTTTTTT. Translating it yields CASRQAGAVGGELFF.

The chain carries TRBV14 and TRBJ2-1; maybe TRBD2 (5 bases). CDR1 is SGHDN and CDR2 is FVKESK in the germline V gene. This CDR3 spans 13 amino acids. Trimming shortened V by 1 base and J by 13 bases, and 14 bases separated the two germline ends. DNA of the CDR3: TGTGCCAGCAGCCAAGGGCCGGGATCCAACCAGTTCTTC. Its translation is CASSQGPGSNQFF.

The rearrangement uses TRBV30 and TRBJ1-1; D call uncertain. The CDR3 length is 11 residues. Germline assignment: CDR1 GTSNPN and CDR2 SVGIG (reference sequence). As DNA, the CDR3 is TGTGCATCCTTTTTCGGGACTGAAGCTTTCTTT. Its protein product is CASFFGTEAFF.

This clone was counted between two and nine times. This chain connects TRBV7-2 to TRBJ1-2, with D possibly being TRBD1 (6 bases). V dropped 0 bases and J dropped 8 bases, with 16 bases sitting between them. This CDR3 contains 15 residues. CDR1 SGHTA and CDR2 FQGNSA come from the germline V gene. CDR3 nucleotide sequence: TGTGCCAGCAGCTTAGCATGGGCTTCAGGGGAAGGCTACACCTTC. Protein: CASSLAWASGEGYTF.

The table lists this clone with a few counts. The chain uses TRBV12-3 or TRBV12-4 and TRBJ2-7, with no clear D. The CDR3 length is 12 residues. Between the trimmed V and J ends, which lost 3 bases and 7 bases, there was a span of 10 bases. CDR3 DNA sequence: TGTGCCAGCAGTTTTGGGCTGACAGAGCAGTACTTC. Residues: CASSFGLTEQYF.

The CDR3 DNA reads as TGCGCCAGCAGCCCTCCGGATGGAGCCTATGGCTACACCTTC. As protein: CASSPPDGAYGYTF. The genes are TRBV5-1 and TRBJ1-2; no clear D gene. V dropped 4 bases and J dropped 4 bases, with 14 bases sitting between them. The CDR3 is made up of 14 amino acids. In germline, CDR1 is SGHRS, CDR2 YFSETQ.

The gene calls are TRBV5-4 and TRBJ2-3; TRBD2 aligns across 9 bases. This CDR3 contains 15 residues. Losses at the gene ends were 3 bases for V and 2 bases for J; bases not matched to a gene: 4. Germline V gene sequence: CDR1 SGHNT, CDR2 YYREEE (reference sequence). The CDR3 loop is CASSSLAGLTDTQYF. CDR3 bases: TGTGCCAGCAGCTCTCTAGCGGGACTCACAGATACGCAGTATTTT.

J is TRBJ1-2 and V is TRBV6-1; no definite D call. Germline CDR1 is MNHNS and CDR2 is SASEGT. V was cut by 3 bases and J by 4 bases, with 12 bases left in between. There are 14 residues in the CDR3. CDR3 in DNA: TGTGCCAGCAGTGACGGAGCAGCTCCCTATGGCTACACCTTC. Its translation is CASSDGAAPYGYTF.

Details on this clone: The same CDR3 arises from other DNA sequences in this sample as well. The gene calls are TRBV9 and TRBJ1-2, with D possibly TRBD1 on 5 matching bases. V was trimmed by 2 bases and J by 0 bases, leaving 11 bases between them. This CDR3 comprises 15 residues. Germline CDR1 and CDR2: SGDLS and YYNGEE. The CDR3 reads CASSVGWGPNYGYTF. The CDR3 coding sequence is TGTGCCAGCAGCGTTGGATGGGGCCCTAACTATGGCTACACCTTC.

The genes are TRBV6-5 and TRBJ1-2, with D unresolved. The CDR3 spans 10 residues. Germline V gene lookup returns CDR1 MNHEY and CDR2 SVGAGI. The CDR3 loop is CAREVNGYTF. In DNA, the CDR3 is TGTGCTAGGGAGGTGAATGGCTACACCTTC.

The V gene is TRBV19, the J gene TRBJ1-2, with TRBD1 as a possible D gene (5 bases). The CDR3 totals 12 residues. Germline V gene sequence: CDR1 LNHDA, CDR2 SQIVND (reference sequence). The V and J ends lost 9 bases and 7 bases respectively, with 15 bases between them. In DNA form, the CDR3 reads TGTGCCAGGACCCAGGGAATCGTTGGCTACACCTTC. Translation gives CARTQGIVGYTF.

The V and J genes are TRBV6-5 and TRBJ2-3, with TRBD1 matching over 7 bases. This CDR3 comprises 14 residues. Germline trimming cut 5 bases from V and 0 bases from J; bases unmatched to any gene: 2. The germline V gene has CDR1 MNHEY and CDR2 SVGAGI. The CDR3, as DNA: TGTGCCAGCAGTATGGACAGGAGCACAGATACGCAGTATTTT. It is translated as CASSMDRSTDTQYF.